This is a list of T cell receptor beta chains from one sample in a study of beta chain features in type 1 diabetes. Measured with immunoSEQ multiplex PCR; TCRdb has only the in-frame clones, and not every one. The sample gives more than 300,000 clones, over 9.5% of which show up once; about 0.018% is in the top ten. The sample taken for sequencing was naive CD4+ T cells from blood. The receptor source for this set is a man aged 18 to 30 in good health. The CDR3 runs from the conserved cysteine through the conserved F or W. The order of the fields is D gene, J gene, clone size, V gene, CDR3 protein, CDR3 DNA. The D gene is left open where the match is weak. A clone size is listed for some rows: how often the clone was seen (once, few, many), or a class if it is expanded.

D: TRBD2
J: TRBJ2-4
size: NA
V: TRBV4-3
CDR3: CASSQVGAAGGDRNIQYF
DNA: TGCGCCAGCAGCCAAGTGGGCGCAGCGGGGGGCGACCGTAACATTCAGTACTTC

D: TRBD1
J: TRBJ1-1
size: few
V: TRBV30
CDR3: CAWAGQMNTEAFF
DNA: TGTGCCTGGGCGGGACAGATGAACACTGAAGCTTTCTTT

D: TRBD2
J: TRBJ2-1
size: NA
V: TRBV15
CDR3: CATSRVRGGAGGSSYNEQFF
DNA: TGTGCCACCAGCAGAGTAAGAGGAGGGGCGGGAGGGAGCTCCTACAATGAGCAGTTCTTC

D: TRBD1
J: TRBJ1-4
size: NA
V: TRBV7-9
CDR3: CASSLRRGPHEKLFF
DNA: TGTGCCAGCAGCTTACGCAGGGGGCCCCATGAAAAACTGTTTTTT

D: TRBD1
J: TRBJ1-4
size: NA
V: TRBV5-4
CDR3: CASSSTGINEKLFF
DNA: TGTGCCAGCAGCTCGACAGGGATTAATGAAAAACTGTTTTTT

D: TRBD2
J: TRBJ2-5
size: few
V: TRBV27
CDR3: CASSTLAGGTQYF
DNA: TGTGCCAGCAGTACGCTAGCGGGAGGAACCCAGTACTTC

D: TRBD1
J: TRBJ2-7
size: NA
V: TRBV11-2
CDR3: CASGGVTGYEQYF
DNA: TGTGCCAGCGGCGGAGTGACAGGGTACGAGCAGTACTTC

D: TRBD1
J: TRBJ1-4
size: NA
V: TRBV6-6
CDR3: CASSYSLRDRPLFF
DNA: TGTGCCAGCAGTTACTCGTTAAGGGACAGACCACTGTTTTTT

D: NA
J: TRBJ1-1
size: NA
V: TRBV7-7
CDR3: CASSSGINTEAFF
DNA: TGTGCTAGCAGCTCAGGTATCAACACTGAAGCTTTCTTT

D: TRBD2
J: TRBJ2-5
size: few
V: TRBV19
CDR3: CASSIRTSGIQETQYF
DNA: TGTGCCAGTAGTATCCGGACTAGCGGAATCCAAGAGACCCAGTACTTC

D: NA
J: TRBJ1-5
size: NA
V: TRBV5-5
CDR3: CASAAGVRQPQHF
DNA: TGTGCCAGCGCCGCGGGGGTACGGCAGCCCCAGCATTTT

D: NA
J: TRBJ1-1
size: NA
V: TRBV30
CDR3: CAWSVLRDTEAFF
DNA: TGTGCCTGGAGTGTACTCAGGGACACTGAAGCTTTCTTT

D: NA
J: TRBJ1-5
size: few
V: TRBV4-3
CDR3: CASSQDPGVGPQHF
DNA: TGCGCCAGCAGCCAAGATCCCGGGGTGGGGCCCCAGCATTTT

D: TRBD1
J: TRBJ2-1
size: NA
V: TRBV28
CDR3: CASRTQGAYNEQFF
DNA: TGTGCCAGCAGAACACAGGGGGCATACAATGAGCAGTTCTTC

D: TRBD1
J: TRBJ1-3
size: NA
V: TRBV7-6
CDR3: CASSFRSGTAGNTIYF
DNA: TGTGCCAGCAGCTTTAGATCCGGGACAGCTGGAAACACCATATATTTT

D: TRBD2
J: TRBJ2-3
size: few
V: TRBV28
CDR3: CASSPRPGTSGGADTQYF
DNA: TGTGCCAGCAGTCCCAGACCCGGGACTAGCGGGGGGGCAGATACGCAGTATTTT

D: NA
J: TRBJ2-7
size: few
V: TRBV5-1
CDR3: CASGSSYEQYF
DNA: TGCGCCAGCGGGAGCTCCTACGAGCAGTACTTC

D: NA
J: TRBJ1-5
size: few
V: TRBV6-6
CDR3: CASSYGGATGQPQHF
DNA: TGTGCCAGCAGTTACGGGGGGGCGACAGGACAGCCCCAGCATTTT

D: NA
J: TRBJ1-2
size: NA
V: TRBV6-5
CDR3: CASSRAPQDYGYTF
DNA: TGTGCCAGCAGCCGAGCGCCACAAGACTATGGCTACACCTTC

D: TRBD1
J: TRBJ2-2
size: few
V: TRBV7-9
CDR3: CASSPQGAGELFF
DNA: TGTGCCAGCAGTCCTCAGGGGGCCGGGGAGCTGTTTTTT

D: NA
J: TRBJ2-6
size: NA
V: TRBV18
CDR3: CASSPGISGANVLTF
DNA: TGTGCCAGCTCACCCGGGATCTCTGGGGCCAACGTCCTGACTTTC

D: TRBD1
J: TRBJ2-3
size: few
V: TRBV2
CDR3: CASLPGQGTDTQYF
DNA: TGTGCCAGCCTCCCCGGACAGGGCACAGATACGCAGTATTTT

D: NA
J: TRBJ1-2
size: NA
V: TRBV5-5
CDR3: CASSSRTANYGYTF
DNA: TGTGCCAGCAGCTCAAGGACAGCCAACTATGGCTACACCTTC

D: TRBD2
J: TRBJ2-1
size: NA
V: TRBV5-4
CDR3: CASSFLAGGPYNEQFF
DNA: TGTGCCAGCAGCTTTCTAGCGGGGGGGCCCTACAATGAGCAGTTCTTC